Below are 29 T cell receptor beta chains sequenced from a single sample in a study of T cell responses to AZD1222 COVID-19 vaccine. Libraries were prepared by immunoSEQ multiplex PCR; TCRdb keeps only in-frame clonotypes and omits some of them. Of 80,000 to 100,000 clones listed, around 88% are singletons. The input for sequencing was peripheral blood, taken 28 days after the second AZD1222 dose. These receptors were collected from an adult who received the AZD1222 COVID-19 vaccine.

The chain links TRBV9 to TRBJ1-3, with no clear D. Trimming shortened V by 1 base and J by 0 bases, and 8 bases separated the two germline ends. This CDR3 is 15 amino acids long. The germline V gene has CDR1 SGDLS and CDR2 YYNGEE. The CDR3 region is CASSVQEGSGNTIYF. The CDR3 DNA follows: TGTGCCAGCAGCGTACAAGAGGGCTCTGGAAACACCATATATTTT.

This sequence joins TRBV10-1 and TRBJ2-2; maybe TRBD1 (6 bases). V was pared by 11 bases and J by 7 bases, with 26 bases between. The length of the CDR3 is 16 residues. Germline V CDR1 and CDR2: WNHNN, SYGVQD (reference sequence). DNA of the CDR3: TGCGCCGCTTTCTTCACCTCGTGGGGGCGAGGCGGGGAGCTGTTTTTT. Amino acids: CAAFFTSWGRGGELFF.

The chain employs TRBV7-9 and TRBJ2-2, with D maybe TRBD1 (5 bases). CDR1 and CDR2 from the germline V gene are SEHNR and FQNEAQ (reference sequence). The CDR3 runs to 16 residues. The germline V and J ends were trimmed by 0 bases and 2 bases, with 10 bases remaining between them. CDR3 amino acids: CASSLAGQGNTGELFF. The CDR3, as DNA: TGTGCCAGCAGCTTAGCCGGTCAGGGAAACACCGGGGAGCTGTTTTTT.

The rearrangement joins TRBV5-1 to TRBJ1-2, with D uncertain. Germline assignment: CDR1 SGHRS and CDR2 YFSETQ. With 0 bases removed from V and 7 bases from J, the gap between germline ends came to 4 bases. The CDR3 length is 11 residues. This chain's CDR3 is CASSLEGGYTF. CDR3 sequence (DNA): TGCGCCAGCAGCTTGGAAGGTGGCTACACCTTC.

The V and J genes are TRBV28 and TRBJ2-3; 9 nucleotides match TRBD1. This CDR3 region has 13 residues. From germline, CDR1 is MDHEN and CDR2 SYDVKM. V shed 8 bases, J shed 6 bases, and the junction held 6 bases outside the gene matches. Written as DNA, the CDR3 is TGTGCCAGCGGCTACAGGGGGCGGGATACGCAGTATTTT. As protein: CASGYRGRDTQYF.

This chain joins TRBV4-2 and TRBJ1-2; D remains unclear. Per the germline V gene, CDR1 is LGHNA and CDR2 is YNFKEQ. CDR3 length: 15 residues. V dropped 4 bases and J dropped 4 bases, with 16 bases sitting between them. CDR3 DNA: TGTGCCAGCAGCCCTCGATTAACCGAATCCTATGGCTACACCTTC. Translation gives CASSPRLTESYGYTF.

The rearrangement uses TRBV6-2 or TRBV6-3 and TRBJ2-7; the D gene is possibly TRBD1 (7 bases). The germline V and J ends were trimmed by 6 bases and 3 bases, with 12 bases remaining between them. Looked up from germline, CDR1 is MNHEY and CDR2 is SVGEGT. CDR3 length: 13 amino acids. The CDR3: CASSAGGSYEQYF. CDR3 DNA sequence: TGTGCCAGCAGCGCAGGGGGGAGCTACGAGCAGTACTTC.

CDR3 loop: CSVARTGTGELFF. The CDR3 bases are TGCAGCGTCGCACGAACCGGCACCGGGGAGCTGTTTTTT. This rearrangement joins TRBV29-1 to TRBJ2-2; D is uncertain. V lost 6 bases to trimming and J lost 4 bases, with 12 bases between them. The CDR3 spans 13 residues. Germline CDR1 reads SQVTM; CDR2 reads ANQGSEA.

The rearrangement links TRBV27 to TRBJ1-5; D unclear. The CDR3 length is 14 residues. Looked up from germline, CDR1 is MNHEY and CDR2 is SMNVEV (reference sequence). The V end was cut by 0 bases, the J end by 3 bases, with 6 bases between. The CDR3 loop reads CASSLSGFNQPQHF. DNA for the CDR3: TGTGCCAGCAGTTTATCGGGGTTCAATCAGCCCCAGCATTTT.

V gene TRBV19 combines with J gene TRBJ1-1; 8 bases are shared with TRBD1. This CDR3 has 15 amino acids. J gave up 2 bases and V 5 bases, and 7 bases lay outside the gene matches. Germline V gene sequence: CDR1 LNHDA, CDR2 SQIVND (reference sequence). CDR3 sequence: CASSPRTGINTEAFF. The DNA of the CDR3 is TGTGCCAGTAGTCCACGGACAGGGATCAACACTGAAGCTTTCTTT.

The chain couples TRBV7-6 to TRBJ2-6, with D unclear. CDR1 is SGHVS, CDR2 FNYEAQ, per germline. Trimming cost V 0 bases and J 0 bases, with 3 bases left between them. The CDR3 is 15 residues long. CDR3 DNA sequence: TGTGCCAGCAGCTTAGCGGGCTCTGGGGCCAACGTCCTGACTTTC. It yields the protein CASSLAGSGANVLTF. The entire variable domain, with the rest obtained from reference TRBV7-6 and TRBJ2-6, is as follows: GAGVSQSPRYKVTKRGQDVALRCDPISGHVSLYWYRQALGQGPEFLTYFNYEAQQDKSGLPNDRFSAERPEGSISTLTIQRTEQRDSAMYRCASSLAGSGANVLTFGAGSRLTVL.

V is TRBV4-1 and J is TRBJ1-2; no clear D gene. The germline V gene has CDR1 MGHRA and CDR2 YSYEKL. The CDR3 length is 16 residues. V was cut by 4 bases and J by 4 bases, with 19 bases left in between. CDR3 protein: CASSLDSQREAYGYTF. CDR3 in DNA: TGCGCCAGCAGCCTCGATTCACAGCGAGAGGCCTATGGCTACACCTTC.

The chain couples TRBV19 to TRBJ2-4; D gene uncertain. CDR3 size: 14 residues. Germline V gene data show CDR1 as LNHDA and CDR2 as SQIVND (reference sequence). V shed 5 bases and J shed 8 bases, with 16 bases lying between them. In nucleotides, the CDR3 is TGTGCCAGTAGTTTAACCGGGCCTCGGGACATTCAGTACTTC. Its protein is CASSLTGPRDIQYF.

The table lists this clone with a count of one. This chain connects TRBV9 to TRBJ2-1, with a possible D match to TRBD2 (5 bases). The CDR3 loop spans 13 amino acids. Trimming took 4 bases from V and 8 from J, leaving 13 bases between them. Germline assignment: CDR1 SGDLS and CDR2 YYNGEE. The CDR3 DNA is TGTGCCAGCAGCAACAGCGGTCGGTATGAGCAGTTCTTC. It is translated as CASSNSGRYEQFF. The variable domain in full, completed from reference TRBV9 and TRBJ2-1, reads DSGVTQTPKHLITATGQRVTLRCSPRSGDLSVYWYQQSLDQGLQFLIQYYNGEERAKGNILERFSAQQFPDLHSELNLSSLELGDSALYFCASSNSGRYEQFFGPGTRLTVL.

The chain carries TRBV4-3 and TRBJ2-3; 12 nucleotides agree with TRBD2. This CDR3 spans 16 amino acids. CDR1 is LGHNA and CDR2 is YSLEER in the germline V gene. Trimming cost V 0 bases and J 6 bases; bases outside gene matches: 4. The chain's CDR3 is CASSQEGTSGRDTQYF. The CDR3 bases are TGCGCCAGCAGCCAAGAAGGGACTAGCGGGCGGGATACGCAGTATTTT.

This chain connects TRBV7-2 to TRBJ2-2; 11 nucleotides align to TRBD1. With V trimmed by 6 bases and J by 6 bases, 0 bases remained unmatched. Germline V lookup: CDR1 SGHTA, CDR2 FQGNSA. This CDR3 contains 13 residues. CDR3 sequence (DNA): TGTGCCAGCAGGGGACAGGGGGCCGGGGAGCTGTTTTTT. Amino acid sequence: CASRGQGAGELFF.

This chain links TRBV9 with TRBJ2-5; unclear D gene. This CDR3 region has 13 residues. Germline V gives CDR1 SGDLS, CDR2 YYNGEE. The germline V and J ends were trimmed by 0 bases and 5 bases, with 8 bases remaining between them. The CDR3 is CASSVAPGETQYF. The CDR3 DNA sequence: TGTGCCAGCAGCGTAGCCCCCGGGGAGACCCAGTACTTC.

The chain uses TRBV30 and TRBJ1-4; D might be TRBD1 (5 bases). The V and J ends lost 1 base and 5 bases respectively, with 11 bases between them. This CDR3 region has 14 residues. The germline V gene encodes CDR1 GTSNPN and CDR2 SVGIG (reference sequence). CDR3 sequence reads: CAWSDETANEKLFF. In DNA form, the CDR3 reads TGTGCCTGGAGTGATGAGACAGCAAATGAAAAACTGTTTTTT.

This clone was detected once. The genes are TRBV9 and TRBJ2-5; D gene ambiguous. From germline, CDR1 is SGDLS and CDR2 YYNGEE. Trimming removed 3 bases at V and 5 bases at J, with 17 bases between. This CDR3 comprises 15 residues. The CDR3 nucleotides read TGTGCCAGCAGCGCACACCCGGAAGGGCTGGAGACCCAGTACTTC. It codes for CASSAHPEGLETQYF.

The chain couples TRBV4-2 to TRBJ1-1; 8 bases agree with TRBD1. CDR1 is LGHNA and CDR2 is YNFKEQ in the germline V gene. The CDR3 runs to 15 residues. With 0 bases clipped from V and 3 bases from J, the junction kept 3 bases outside the gene matches. In DNA form, the CDR3 reads TGTGCCAGCAGCCAAGAAGTGGGACAGGACACTGAAGCTTTCTTT. This gives the protein CASSQEVGQDTEAFF.

V is TRBV6-1 and J is TRBJ2-5; D possibly matches TRBD1 or TRBD2 (5 bases each). The CDR3 length is 14 residues. The germline V gene has CDR1 MNHNS and CDR2 SASEGT. Trimming took off 1 base at V and 1 base at J, with 7 bases between the two ends. CDR3 DNA: TGTGCCAGCAGTGAAGGGGGGAGCCAAGAGACCCAGTACTTC. Its translation is CASSEGGSQETQYF.

This clone appeared once. This chain links TRBV10-3 with TRBJ1-2; TRBD1 is a possible D gene (6 bases). Germline V gives CDR1 ENHRY, CDR2 SYGVKD. Trimming removed 6 bases from V and 6 bases from J, with 20 bases in between. There are 15 residues in the CDR3. The CDR3 nucleotides read TGTGCCATCAGCTCAACAGGGAGGGGAGGCGATGGCTACACCTTC. It yields the protein CAISSTGRGGDGYTF.

This clone was counted a single time. The rearrangement links TRBV9 to TRBJ1-3; D is ambiguous. Germline CDR1 SGDLS, CDR2 YYNGEE. V lost 3 bases to trimming and J lost 4 bases, with 14 bases between them. The CDR3 is made up of 15 amino acids. CDR3 sequence: CASSGSVLGGNTIYF. The CDR3 bases are TGTGCCAGCAGCGGATCCGTCCTCGGGGGAAACACCATATATTTT.

This chain connects TRBV10-3 to TRBJ1-2, with 7 positions matching TRBD1. The junction had 4 bases not matched to a gene; V was cut back by 8 bases and J by 7 bases. The CDR3 runs 11 residues. The germline CDR1 and CDR2 sequences are ENHRY and SYGVKD. The CDR3 DNA follows: TGTGCCATCGAGGGGGCGCGTGGCTACACCTTC. Its translation: CAIEGARGYTF.

This chain uses TRBV7-3 with TRBJ2-3; D is uncertain. Germline lookup yields CDR1 SGHTA and CDR2 FQGTGA. The CDR3 consists of 14 residues. V was trimmed by 5 bases and J by 6 bases, leaving 15 bases between them. CDR3 region: CASSPEPRPDTQYF. The CDR3 nucleotides read TGTGCCAGCAGCCCCGAGCCTCGACCTGATACGCAGTATTTT.

CDR3 in DNA: TGTGCCAGTGAGGGGGTGACAGATACGCAGTATTTT. Its translation is CASEGVTDTQYF. The chain is built from TRBV28 and TRBJ2-3; perhaps TRBD1 as D (6 bases). In germline, CDR1 is MDHEN, CDR2 SYDVKM. V was shortened by 9 bases and J by 3 bases, with 10 bases between the two germline ends. The CDR3 spans 12 residues.

The chain joins TRBV7-3 to TRBJ2-7; unclear D gene. CDR3 size: 15 residues. CDR1 and CDR2 (germline): SGHTA, FQGTGA. The V end was cut by 2 bases, the J end by 3 bases, with 14 bases between. CDR3 in DNA: TGTGCCAGCAGCTTATACGGTGGTACAGACTACGAGCAGTACTTC. Translated, it gives CASSLYGGTDYEQYF. The variable domain in full, completed from reference TRBV7-3 and TRBJ2-7, reads GAGVSQTPSNKVTEKGKYVELRCDPISGHTALYWYRQSLGQGPEFLIYFQGTGAADDSGLPNDRFFAVRPEGSVSTLKIQRTERGDSAVYLCASSLYGGTDYEQYFGPGTRLTVT.

The rearrangement links TRBV5-1 to TRBJ2-3, with 8 bases fitting TRBD2. Germline loops: CDR1 SGHRS, CDR2 YFSETQ. V was pared by 4 bases and J by 3 bases, with 13 bases of the junction left unmatched. This CDR3 comprises 17 residues. CDR3 sequence (DNA): TGCGCCAGCAGCCCCACTAGCGGCGTATCCCTTACAGATACGCAGTATTTT. Translating gives CASSPTSGVSLTDTQYF.

The chain uses TRBV7-2 and TRBJ1-3, with a tentative D call TRBD1 (5 bases). The CDR3 sequence is 17 residues long. The germline gives CDR1 SGHTA, CDR2 FQGNSA. V lost 4 bases and J lost 2, with 18 bases in between. CDR3 sequence: CASSSTWSRVAGNTIYF. CDR3 in DNA: TGTGCCAGCAGCTCGACGTGGTCCAGGGTGGCTGGAAACACCATATATTTT.